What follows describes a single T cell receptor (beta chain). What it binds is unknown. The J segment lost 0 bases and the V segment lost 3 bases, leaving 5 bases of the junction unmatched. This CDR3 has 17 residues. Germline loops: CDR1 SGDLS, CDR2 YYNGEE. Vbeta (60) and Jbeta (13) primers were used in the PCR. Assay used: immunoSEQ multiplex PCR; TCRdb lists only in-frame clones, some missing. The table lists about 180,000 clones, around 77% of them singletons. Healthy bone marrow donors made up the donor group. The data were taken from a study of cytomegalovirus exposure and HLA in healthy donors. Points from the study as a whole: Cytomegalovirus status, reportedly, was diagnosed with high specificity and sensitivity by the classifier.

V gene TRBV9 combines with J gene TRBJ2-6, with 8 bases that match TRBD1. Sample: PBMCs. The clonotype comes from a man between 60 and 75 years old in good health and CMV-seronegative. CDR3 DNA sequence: TGTGCCAGCAGCGGACGACAGGGGAGCTCTGGGGCCAACGTCCTGACTTTC. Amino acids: CASSGRQGSSGANVLTF.